The next 21 T cell receptor beta chains were all read from a single sample in a study of spatial heterogeneity in lung cancer. Each CDR3 protein is one row after TCRdb ran MiXCR on the 5' RACE reads. In the table there are fewer than 3,500 distinct CDR3 sequences, more than 15% of which are singletons. The sample's time point: sample taken at primary tumor resection. The specimen comprised normal lung tissue next to the tumor, sampled at surgery. These receptors originate from a male donor with early-stage non-small cell lung cancer.

In this sample, this clonotype is medium-sized. CDR3 residues: CASSAETTNTGELFF. In nucleotides, the CDR3 is TGTGCCAGCAGTGCTGAGACTACTAACACCGGGGAGCTGTTTTTT. The chain employs TRBV6-4 and TRBJ2-2; possible D gene TRBD2, 5 bases. The CDR3 spans 15 residues. The ends were cut back, 4 bases at V and 2 bases at J, with 11 bases in the middle. Per germline, CDR1 MRHNA and CDR2 SNTAGT.

This clonotype is medium-sized within its sample. In DNA, the CDR3 is TGTGCCAGCAGCGTGGCGCGGGACAGGAAATGGGAGCATGGCTACACCTTC. It translates to CASSVARDRKWEHGYTF. The chain is built from TRBV9 and TRBJ1-2; 8 bases map to TRBD1. The CDR3 totals 17 residues. CDR1 is SGDLS and CDR2 is YYNGEE in the germline V gene. J was trimmed by 6 bases and V by 2 bases; bases with no gene match: 15.

This clonotype is medium-sized in the sample. The CDR3: CASSFSVGRSGNTIYF. The CDR3 bases are TGTGCCAGCAGTTTTTCGGTAGGCAGATCTGGAAACACCATATATTTT. The J gene is TRBJ1-3, the V gene TRBV28; the D is unclear. V was shortened by 3 bases and J by 1 base, with 13 bases between the two germline ends. CDR1 and CDR2 (germline): MDHEN, SYDVKM. The CDR3 totals 16 residues.

This clonotype is medium-sized in the sample. J is TRBJ2-1 and V is TRBV29-1; possible D gene TRBD2, 6 bases. V gave up 5 bases and J gave up 4 bases, with 12 bases separating them. This CDR3 comprises 13 residues. CDR1 SQVTM and CDR2 ANQGSEA come from the germline V gene. CDR3 amino acids: CSVPVSGYNEQFF. For the CDR3, the DNA is TGCAGCGTTCCGGTTAGCGGATACAATGAGCAGTTCTTC.

Within the sample, this clonotype is medium-sized. The chain links TRBV11-2 to TRBJ1-4; 7 bases match TRBD1. Germline assignment: CDR1 SGHAT and CDR2 FQNNGV. The CDR3 has 15 residues. V was clipped by 5 bases and J by 8 bases; unmatched bases: 11. The CDR3 is CASSGADRVLEKLFF. The CDR3 DNA is TGTGCCAGCAGCGGAGCTGACAGGGTTTTGGAAAAACTGTTTTTT.

This clonotype is termed medium-sized (0.01 to 0.1%). The J gene is TRBJ2-7, the V gene TRBV10-3; no definite D call. Trimming took off 2 bases at V and 2 bases at J, with 10 bases between the two ends. This CDR3 spans 14 amino acids. Germline loops: CDR1 ENHRY, CDR2 SYGVKD. This CDR3 is CAISEDHHTYEQYF. CDR3 in DNA: TGTGCCATCAGTGAGGACCATCACACCTACGAGCAGTACTTC.

The J gene is TRBJ2-7, the V gene TRBV29-1, with 7 bases matching TRBD2. The CDR3 is 15 amino acids. Trimming at V came to 5 bases and at J to 2 bases, leaving 12 bases not matched to a gene. Germline V gene data show CDR1 as SQVTM and CDR2 as ANQGSEA. The CDR3 reads CSVRDSSGRTYEQYF. The CDR3 DNA reads TGCAGCGTTCGAGACTCTAGCGGACGTACCTACGAGCAGTACTTC.

By proportion, this clonotype is medium-sized. This sequence joins TRBV16 and TRBJ1-5; D gene ambiguous. V gave up 1 base and J gave up 1 base, with 8 bases separating them. The CDR3 length is 15 residues. Germline loops: CDR1 KGHSY, CDR2 FQNENV. CDR3 loop: CASSQWVGSNQPQHF. In DNA, the CDR3 is TGTGCCAGCAGCCAATGGGTAGGCAGCAATCAGCCCCAGCATTTT.

The chain combines TRBV28 with TRBJ2-3; 12 bases are shared with TRBD2. Germline V gene data show CDR1 as MDHEN and CDR2 as SYDVKM. The V segment lost 4 bases and the J segment 0 bases; nucleotides outside the gene matches: 8. This CDR3 is built from 18 residues. The CDR3 coding sequence is TGTGCCAGCAGTTACCCCACTAGCGGGGGGTTTAGCACAGATACGCAGTATTTT. This sequence encodes CASSYPTSGGFSTDTQYF.

The chain couples TRBV7-9 to TRBJ1-2; D is unclear. Trimming removed 4 bases from V and 7 bases from J, with 7 bases in between. CDR3 length: 11 amino acids. Germline values: CDR1 SEHNR, CDR2 FQNEAQ (reference sequence). The CDR3 region has the DNA TGTGCCAGCAGCTCACGCCTTGGCTACACCTTC. Protein: CASSSRLGYTF.

By its share, this clonotype is medium-sized (0.01 to 0.1%). One end of the junction fails to match germline, which may point to a read error. Written as DNA, the CDR3 is TGTGCTAGCAGCTTAACGGCCTCCGGGGAGCTGTTTTTT. This encodes CASSLTASGELFF. The rearrangement links TRBV7-7 to TRBJ2-2; D gene ambiguous. The CDR3 covers 13 residues. CDR1 and CDR2 (germline): SSHAT, FNYEAQ (reference sequence).

This clonotype ranks as medium-sized (0.01 to 0.1%). The rearrangement uses TRBV6-2 or TRBV6-3 and TRBJ2-7; a possible D gene is TRBD2 (6 bases). Germline V gene lookup returns CDR1 MNHEY and CDR2 SVGEGT. The CDR3 has 14 amino acids. V was clipped by 7 bases and J by 0 bases, with 13 bases between them. CDR3: CASMLYGGSYEQYF. CDR3 nucleotide sequence: TGTGCCAGCATGCTCTACGGGGGCTCCTACGAGCAGTACTTC.

This clonotype is classed as large. V usage is TRBV2 and J usage is TRBJ1-1, with TRBD1 matching 8 bases. Germline assignment: CDR1 SNHLY and CDR2 FYNNEI. Trimming cost V 1 base and J 1 base; bases outside gene matches: 11. CDR3 size: 18 residues. The DNA for the CDR3 is TGTGCCAGCAGTGAAGGAAGAGGGAGACAGGGGAAGAACACTGAAGCTTTCTTT. This translates into CASSEGRGRQGKNTEAFF.

The chain employs TRBV15 and TRBJ2-3, with TRBD2 matching over 9 bases. This CDR3 spans 15 amino acids. The V and J ends lost 0 bases and 3 bases, in that order; junction bases with no gene match: 1. Germline CDR1 LNHNV, CDR2 YYDKDF (reference sequence). Written as DNA, the CDR3 is TGTGCCACCAGCAGAGAGGCGGGAGGGACAGATACGCAGTATTTT. This codes for CATSREAGGTDTQYF.

By proportion, this clonotype is medium-sized. V gene TRBV20-1 combines with J gene TRBJ1-5; 8 bases line up with TRBD1. Germline V gene sequence: CDR1 DFQATT, CDR2 SNEGSKA (reference sequence). The V gene end was trimmed by 0 bases and the J gene end by 0 bases; junction bases not matched to a gene: 4. The CDR3 covers 16 residues. CDR3 DNA sequence: TGCAGTGCTAGAGATGGACAGGGAGATAGCAATCAGCCCCAGCATTTT. Protein product: CSARDGQGDSNQPQHF.

By frequency in the sample, this clonotype is medium-sized. The chain couples TRBV5-1 to TRBJ2-7; possible D gene TRBD1, 6 bases. Trimming left V 6 bases short and J 5 bases short, with 15 bases between. Germline values: CDR1 SGHRS, CDR2 YFSETQ. The length of the CDR3 is 13 residues. For the CDR3, the DNA is TGCGCCAGCATGGGGGCTAATGACGACGAGCAGTACTTC. Translation gives CASMGANDDEQYF.

This clonotype is labeled as medium-sized. The chain carries TRBV6-5 and TRBJ2-2; no firm D call. Trimming cost V 2 bases and J 5 bases, with 3 bases left between them. This CDR3 comprises 12 residues. CDR1 MNHEY and CDR2 SVGAGI come from the germline V gene. The CDR3 loop is CASSYVTGELFF. The CDR3 DNA is TGTGCCAGCAGTTACGTAACCGGGGAGCTGTTTTTT.

The chain joins TRBV7-8 to TRBJ1-3, with TRBD1 matching 8 bases. The ends lost 4 bases at V and 2 bases at J; junction bases unmatched: 4. Germline V gives CDR1 SGHVS, CDR2 FQNEAQ. The CDR3 totals 15 residues. The CDR3 protein is CASSYDRGAGNTIYF. In DNA form, the CDR3 reads TGTGCCAGCAGCTATGACAGGGGCGCTGGAAACACCATATATTTT. The full variable domain, with the rest looked up from reference TRBV7-8 and TRBJ1-3, is GAGVSQSPRYKVAKRGQDVALRCDPISGHVSLFWYQQALGQGPEFLTYFQNEAQLDKSGLPSDRFFAERPEGSVSTLKIQRTQQEDSAVYLCASSYDRGAGNTIYFGEGSWLTVV.

This clonotype is deemed medium-sized. The genes are TRBV7-9 and TRBJ2-1; 9 bases agree with TRBD2. Trimming at V came to 3 bases and at J to 7 bases, leaving 10 bases not matched to a gene. Germline V gives CDR1 SEHNR, CDR2 FQNEAQ (reference sequence). This CDR3 contains 16 residues. CDR3 loop: CASSLGSGGTLNEQFF. The CDR3 DNA reads as TGTGCCAGCAGCTTGGGTAGCGGGGGTACTCTAAATGAGCAGTTCTTC.

By sample share, this clonotype is medium-sized (0.01 to 0.1%). V is TRBV16 and J is TRBJ2-6; 7 bases are shared with TRBD1. Trimming removed 4 bases from V and 3 bases from J; junction bases left unmatched: 6. The germline V gene has CDR1 KGHSY and CDR2 FQNENV. The CDR3 loop spans 16 amino acids. The CDR3 DNA reads as TGTGCCAGCAGCCCCCGACAGGGTCTTGGGGCCAACGTCCTGACTTTC. Protein: CASSPRQGLGANVLTF.

This clonotype occurred a few times. CDR3 DNA sequence: TGTGCCATCAGCCCCGGGACAACCAGCAATCAGCCCCAGCATTTT. Translation gives CAISPGTTSNQPQHF. The chain employs TRBV10-3 and TRBJ1-5, with a possible D match to TRBD1 (6 bases). There are 15 residues in the CDR3. The germline CDR1 and CDR2 sequences are ENHRY and SYGVKD. V was pared by 6 bases and J by 1 base, with 13 bases between.